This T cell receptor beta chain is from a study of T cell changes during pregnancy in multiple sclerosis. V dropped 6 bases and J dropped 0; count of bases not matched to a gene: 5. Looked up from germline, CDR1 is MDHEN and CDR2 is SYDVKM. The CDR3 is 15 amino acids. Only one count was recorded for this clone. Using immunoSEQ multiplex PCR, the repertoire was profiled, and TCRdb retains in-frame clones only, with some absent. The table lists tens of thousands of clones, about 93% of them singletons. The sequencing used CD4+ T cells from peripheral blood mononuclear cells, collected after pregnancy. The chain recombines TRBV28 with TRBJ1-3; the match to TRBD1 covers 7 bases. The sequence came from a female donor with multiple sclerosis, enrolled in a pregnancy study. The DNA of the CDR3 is TGTGCCAGCAGGCCGGGACAGACCTCTGGAAACACCATATATTTT. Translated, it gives CASRPGQTSGNTIYF.